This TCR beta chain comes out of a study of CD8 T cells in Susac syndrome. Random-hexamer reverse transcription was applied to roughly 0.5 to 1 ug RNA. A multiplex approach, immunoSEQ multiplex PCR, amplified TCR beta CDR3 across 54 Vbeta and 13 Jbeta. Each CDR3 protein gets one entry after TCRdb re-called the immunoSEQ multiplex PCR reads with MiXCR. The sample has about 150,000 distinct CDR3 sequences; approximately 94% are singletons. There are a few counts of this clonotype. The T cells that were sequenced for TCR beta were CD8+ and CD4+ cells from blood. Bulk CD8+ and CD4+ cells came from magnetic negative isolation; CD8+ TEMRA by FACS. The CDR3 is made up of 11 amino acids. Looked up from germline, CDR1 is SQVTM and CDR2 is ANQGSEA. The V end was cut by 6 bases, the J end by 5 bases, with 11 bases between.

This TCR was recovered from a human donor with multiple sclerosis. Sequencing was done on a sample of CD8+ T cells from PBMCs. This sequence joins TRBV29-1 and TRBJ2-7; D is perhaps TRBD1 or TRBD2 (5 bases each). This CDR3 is CSVVGRDEQYF. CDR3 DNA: TGCAGCGTAGTGGGACGGGACGAGCAGTACTTC.